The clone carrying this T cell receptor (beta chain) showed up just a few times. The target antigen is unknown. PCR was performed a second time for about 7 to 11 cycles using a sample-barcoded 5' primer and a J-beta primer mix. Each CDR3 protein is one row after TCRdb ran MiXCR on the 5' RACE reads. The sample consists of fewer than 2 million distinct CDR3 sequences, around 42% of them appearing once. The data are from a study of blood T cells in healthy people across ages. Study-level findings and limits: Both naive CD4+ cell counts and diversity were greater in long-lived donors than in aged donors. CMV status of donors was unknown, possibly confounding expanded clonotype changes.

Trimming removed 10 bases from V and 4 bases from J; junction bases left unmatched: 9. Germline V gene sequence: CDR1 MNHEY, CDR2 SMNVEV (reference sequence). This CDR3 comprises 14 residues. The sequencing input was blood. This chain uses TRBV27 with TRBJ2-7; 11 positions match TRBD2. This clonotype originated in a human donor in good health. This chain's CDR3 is CATQASGGLYEQYF. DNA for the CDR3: TGTGCCACCCAGGCTAGCGGGGGGTTGTACGAGCAGTACTTC.